Presented here are 21 T cell receptor beta chains from one specimen sequenced in a study of blood T cell repertoires in COVID-19. Method: immunoSEQ multiplex PCR; TCRdb's copy keeps in-frame clones and lacks some. The sample gives tens of thousands of clones, 89% of which show up once; about 2.3% is in the top ten. The sample consisted of peripheral blood. The receptors were gathered from a man in his forties or fifties with acute or convalescent COVID-19.

The chain couples TRBV6-1 to TRBJ1-1, with D maybe TRBD1 (6 bases). CDR3 length equals 15 residues. CDR1 and CDR2 from the germline V gene are MNHNS and SASEGT. V was trimmed by 2 bases and J by 1 base, leaving 11 bases between them. The CDR3 DNA sequence: TGTGCCAGCAGTGAATCAGACAGGCAGAACACTGAAGCTTTCTTT. Its protein product is CASSESDRQNTEAFF.

CDR3 sequence: CASGSSYNEQFF. The DNA for the CDR3 is TGTGCTAGCGGGAGCTCCTACAATGAGCAGTTCTTC. The J gene is TRBJ2-1, the V gene TRBV12-3 or TRBV12-4; 9 bases are a match to TRBD2. There are 12 residues in the CDR3.

The CDR3 here is CATKTGTLAGGNNEQFF. CDR3 nucleotide sequence: TGCGCCACCAAGACAGGGACGCTAGCGGGAGGAAACAATGAGCAGTTCTTC. The chain combines TRBV5-1 with TRBJ2-1; TRBD2 matches 11 bases. J gave up 5 bases and V 9 bases, and 16 bases lay outside the gene matches. Germline V lookup: CDR1 SGHRS, CDR2 YFSETQ. The CDR3 runs 17 residues.

The chain is built from TRBV14 and TRBJ1-1; tentative D call: TRBD1 (5 bases). Between the trimmed V and J ends, which lost 3 bases and 1 base, there was a span of 12 bases. This CDR3 is built from 15 residues. Per germline, CDR1 SGHDN and CDR2 FVKESK. This CDR3 reads CASSQYRNPNTEAFF. In DNA form, the CDR3 reads TGTGCCAGCAGCCAGTACAGGAATCCGAACACTGAAGCTTTCTTT.

The chain's CDR3 is CASSAPGNQPQHF. CDR3 nucleotide sequence: TGTGCCAGCAGTGCACCGGGTAATCAGCCCCAGCATTTT. The chain combines TRBV25-1 with TRBJ1-5; D ambiguous. Germline V gene sequence: CDR1 MGHDK, CDR2 SYGVNS. V was pared by 4 bases and J by 4 bases, with 8 bases between. The CDR3 extends over 13 amino acids.

V gene TRBV28 combines with J gene TRBJ2-7; D might be TRBD1 (6 bases). Germline values: CDR1 MDHEN, CDR2 SYDVKM. V lost 8 bases to trimming and J lost 2 bases, with 16 bases between them. There are 14 residues in the CDR3. CDR3 protein: CASALTGHPYEQYF. CDR3 nucleotide sequence: TGTGCCAGCGCTCTAACGGGACACCCCTACGAGCAGTACTTC.

The rearrangement joins TRBV7-2 to TRBJ2-2; a possible D gene is TRBD2 (7 bases). The V end lost 2 bases, the J end lost 11 bases, and 21 bases lay between the germline ends. The germline V gene encodes CDR1 SGHTA and CDR2 FQGNSA. This CDR3 is 16 amino acids long. CDR3 bases: TGTGCCAGCAGCTTAACAGGCGTGGGGGGGCAGGTTGAGCTGTTTTTT. This sequence encodes CASSLTGVGGQVELFF.

The V and J genes are TRBV4-1 and TRBJ1-3; D is perhaps TRBD1 (6 bases). Germline V lookup: CDR1 MGHRA, CDR2 YSYEKL. Trimming stripped 0 bases from V and 4 bases from J, with 13 bases between. The CDR3 runs 16 residues. CDR3: CASSQDYRQVGNTIYF. CDR3 sequence (DNA): TGCGCCAGCAGCCAAGATTATCGACAGGTCGGAAACACCATATATTTT.

V gene TRBV30 combines with J gene TRBJ1-6; D remains unclear. CDR3 size: 13 residues. Germline assignment: CDR1 GTSNPN and CDR2 SVGIG (reference sequence). V lost 1 base to trimming and J lost 8 bases, with 9 bases between them. The CDR3 region has the DNA TGTGCCTGGAGTGCTTCCGGGGATTCACCCCTCCACTTT. Residues: CAWSASGDSPLHF.

By sample share, this clone is medium-sized. The rearrangement joins TRBV7-6 to TRBJ2-2; 8 bases are a match to TRBD2. The germline CDR1 and CDR2 sequences are SGHVS and FNYEAQ. The CDR3 is 18 residues long. J gave up 7 bases and V 4 bases, and 17 bases lay outside the gene matches. As DNA, the CDR3 is TGTGCCAGCAGCTCAACTAGCGGCGAAAGTAGGGTGTTCGGGGAGCTGTTTTTT. Encoded protein: CASSSTSGESRVFGELFF.

This sequence joins TRBV6-6 and TRBJ2-7, with unresolved D. The CDR3 is 16 residues long. V lost 0 bases and J 2 bases, leaving 14 bases between the germline ends. Looked up from germline, CDR1 is MNHNY and CDR2 is SVGAGI (reference sequence). The CDR3: CASSYSPAGTTYEQYF. DNA for the CDR3: TGTGCCAGCAGTTACTCTCCGGCAGGTACCACCTACGAGCAGTACTTC.

The V and J genes are TRBV29-1 and TRBJ2-3, with 12 bases identical to TRBD1. V was clipped by 2 bases and J by 6 bases; unmatched bases: 6. The germline V gene has CDR1 SQVTM and CDR2 ANQGSEA. The CDR3 has 15 residues. The CDR3: CSVETGTGGWDTQYF. As DNA, the CDR3 is TGCAGCGTTGAAACCGGGACAGGGGGCTGGGATACGCAGTATTTT.

The CDR3 DNA follows: TGTGCCAGCAGTGAACAACAGGGAAGCAATCAGCCCCAGCATTTT. As protein: CASSEQQGSNQPQHF. The gene calls are TRBV28 and TRBJ1-5; the D gene is possibly TRBD1 (6 bases). The CDR3 runs 15 residues. V was trimmed by 5 bases and J by 1 base, leaving 12 bases between them. The germline V gene encodes CDR1 MDHEN and CDR2 SYDVKM.

The V call is TRBV19, the J call TRBJ1-3; 7 bases align to TRBD1. CDR3 length: 18 amino acids. CDR1 LNHDA and CDR2 SQIVND come from the germline V gene (reference sequence). The V segment lost 4 bases and the J segment 0 bases; nucleotides outside the gene matches: 12. CDR3 nucleotides: TGTGCCAGTAGTAGTCATCAACAGGGGACCTTCTCTGGAAACACCATATATTTT. This encodes CASSSHQQGTFSGNTIYF.

This chain joins TRBV5-1 and TRBJ2-2; TRBD1 is a possible D gene (5 bases). Germline lookup yields CDR1 SGHRS and CDR2 YFSETQ. V lost 5 bases, J lost 0 bases, and 11 bases lay in between. CDR3 size: 15 residues. The CDR3 DNA follows: TGCGCCAGCAGACAGGTTTACTCGAACACCGGGGAGCTGTTTTTT. Translation: CASRQVYSNTGELFF.

The chain joins TRBV3-1 (or the pseudogene TRBV3-2) to TRBJ2-3, with D tentatively TRBD1 (6 bases). The V gene lost 3 bases and the J gene lost 4 bases, with 14 bases spanning the gap. The CDR3 extends over 15 amino acids. Germline CDR1 is LGHDT and CDR2 is YNNKEL (reference sequence). CDR3 DNA sequence: TGTGCCAGCAGCCAGAGGGGGAGAAGGGCAGATACGCAGTATTTT. As protein: CASSQRGRRADTQYF.

CDR3 residues: CASSALGGRTVNEQFF. CDR3 coding DNA: TGTGCCAGCAGTGCCCTTGGGGGGAGAACGGTCAATGAGCAGTTCTTC. The V gene is TRBV27, the J gene TRBJ2-1; D may be TRBD2 (6 bases). Germline loops: CDR1 MNHEY, CDR2 SMNVEV (reference sequence). The V gene lost 5 bases and the J gene lost 6 bases, with 20 bases spanning the gap. The CDR3 contains 16 residues.

The DNA for the CDR3 is TGTGCCAGCAGCCCTGAGGGGGCTGAAGCTTTCTTT. Translating gives CASSPEGAEAFF. This chain uses TRBV5-6 with TRBJ1-1; D possibly corresponds to TRBD1 (6 bases). Germline loops: CDR1 SGHDT, CDR2 YYEEEE. The CDR3 consists of 12 residues. V was pared by 4 bases and J by 6 bases, with 10 bases between.

This chain uses TRBV5-8 with TRBJ2-2; a possible D gene is TRBD2 (5 bases). The germline V gene has CDR1 SGHTS and CDR2 YDEGEE. Trimming took off 1 base at V and 3 bases at J, with 7 bases between the two ends. This CDR3 region has 14 residues. The CDR3 loop reads CASSLLRDTGELFF. The CDR3 nucleotides read TGTGCCAGCAGCTTGTTGCGGGACACCGGGGAGCTGTTTTTT.

CDR3 DNA sequence: TGCGCCAGCAGCCCCGGGACTAGCGGGGGCTACAATGAGCAGTTCTTC. The encoded protein is CASSPGTSGGYNEQFF. This rearrangement joins TRBV5-1 to TRBJ2-1, with 14 bases lining up with TRBD2. With V trimmed by 4 bases and J by 3 bases, 3 bases remained unmatched. The length of the CDR3 is 16 residues. In germline, CDR1 is SGHRS, CDR2 YFSETQ.

The J gene is TRBJ1-1, the V gene TRBV9, with D unresolved. This CDR3 contains 13 residues. V was clipped by 0 bases and J by 2 bases, with 5 bases between them. CDR1 is SGDLS, CDR2 YYNGEE, per germline. The CDR3: CASSVAVNTEAFF. Written as DNA, the CDR3 is TGTGCCAGCAGCGTAGCAGTTAACACTGAAGCTTTCTTT.